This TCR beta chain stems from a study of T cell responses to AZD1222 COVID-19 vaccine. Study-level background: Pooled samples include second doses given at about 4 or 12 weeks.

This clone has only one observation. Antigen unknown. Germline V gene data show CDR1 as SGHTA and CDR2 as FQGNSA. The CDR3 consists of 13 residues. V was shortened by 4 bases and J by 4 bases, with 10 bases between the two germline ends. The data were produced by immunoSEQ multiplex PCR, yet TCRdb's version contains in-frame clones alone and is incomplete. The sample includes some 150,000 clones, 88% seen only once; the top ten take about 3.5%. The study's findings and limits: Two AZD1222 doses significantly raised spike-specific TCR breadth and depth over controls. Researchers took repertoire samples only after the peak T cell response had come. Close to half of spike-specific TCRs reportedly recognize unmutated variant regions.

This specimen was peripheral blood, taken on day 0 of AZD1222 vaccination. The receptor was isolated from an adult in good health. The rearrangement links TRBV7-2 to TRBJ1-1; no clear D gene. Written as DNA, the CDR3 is TGTGCCAGCAGCTCGGTGGGTCGCACTGAAGCTTTCTTT. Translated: CASSSVGRTEAFF.